The sequence of this T cell receptor beta chain was determined in a study of T cells in localized non-small cell lung cancer. The study's findings and limits: Detection in adjacent lung was observed for a median roughly 57 of the top 100 tumor clones. Heterogeneity stays possible, as sequencing covered only one tumor region. Adjacent uninvolved lung had the highest clonality, suggesting focused antigen responses. Patients showing higher blood T cell density tended to see longer overall survival.

Produced via immunoSEQ multiplex PCR; TCRdb's table is partial and in-frame only. In the table there are about 92,000 clones, roughly 88% of which are singletons. A word on this clone: Its antigen is as yet unknown.

Trimming removed 0 bases from V and 5 bases from J; junction bases left unmatched: 0. Germline V gene lookup returns CDR1 SGHRS and CDR2 YFSETQ. CDR3 length: 14 amino acids. The chain employs TRBV5-1 and TRBJ2-2, with 8 bases fitting TRBD2. The origin of this receptor is a woman aged 40 to 75 with stage II squamous cell lung carcinoma. Sequencing used PBMCs, obtained before any cancer treatment. The CDR3: CASSLGLATGELFF. Here the CDR3 DNA reads TGCGCCAGCAGCTTGGGACTAGCGACCGGGGAGCTGTTTTTT.